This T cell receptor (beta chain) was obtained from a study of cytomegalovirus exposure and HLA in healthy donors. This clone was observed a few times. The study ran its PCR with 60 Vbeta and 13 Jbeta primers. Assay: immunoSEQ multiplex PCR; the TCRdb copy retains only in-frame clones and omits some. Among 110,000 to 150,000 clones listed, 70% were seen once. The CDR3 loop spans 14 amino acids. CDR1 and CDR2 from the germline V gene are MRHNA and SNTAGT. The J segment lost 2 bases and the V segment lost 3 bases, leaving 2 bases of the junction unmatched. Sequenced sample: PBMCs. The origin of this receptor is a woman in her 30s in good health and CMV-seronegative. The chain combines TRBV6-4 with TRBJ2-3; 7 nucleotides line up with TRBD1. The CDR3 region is CASSEGQATDTQYF. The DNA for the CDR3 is TGTGCCAGCAGTGAAGGACAGGCCACAGATACGCAGTATTTT.